A single sample gave rise to the 21 T cell receptor beta chains below, sequenced in a study of T-cell reconstitution after alpha-beta-depleted transplantation in children. Preparation of the TCRbeta library used unique molecular identifiers. Each CDR3 protein is one row after TCRdb ran MiXCR on the PCR reads. The data contain about 400,000 distinct CDR3 sequences, roughly 20% of them seen just once; the ten biggest clones take up 3.8%. Sequenced here: PBMCs from the stem cell graft donor, sampled from the stem cell graft. The source of these receptors is a human donor who donated a stem cell graft to a child with acute myeloid leukemia.

This clonotype occurred many times. This sequence joins TRBV14 and TRBJ2-1; tentatively, D is TRBD2 (6 bases). Trimming took 1 base from V and 5 from J, leaving 15 bases between them. The CDR3 contains 16 residues. Per germline, CDR1 SGHDN and CDR2 FVKESK. Written as DNA, the CDR3 is TGTGCCAGCAGCCAAGGAACTAGCAGGTGGGACAATGAGCAGTTCTTC. Translation gives CASSQGTSRWDNEQFF.

J is TRBJ2-3 and V is TRBV7-9, with a weak D call TRBD2 (6 bases). Germline lookup yields CDR1 SEHNR and CDR2 FQNEAQ (reference sequence). This CDR3 region has 15 residues. The V end lost 3 bases, the J end lost 8 bases, and 18 bases lay between the germline ends. The CDR3 sequence: CASSFSGQGSGTQYF. CDR3 DNA: TGTGCCAGCAGCTTCAGCGGGCAGGGCAGCGGTACGCAGTATTTT.

This chain connects TRBV29-1 to TRBJ2-3, with no clear D. Germline CDR1 is SQVTM and CDR2 is ANQGSEA. With 5 bases removed from V and 1 base from J, the gap between germline ends came to 13 bases. This CDR3 comprises 14 residues. This chain's CDR3 is CSVWSGAGTDTQYF. The CDR3 nucleotides are TGCAGCGTTTGGAGTGGCGCGGGCACAGATACGCAGTATTTT.

The CDR3 nucleotides read TGCAGCGTTGCCGGGAGCGGAGTCGACGAGCAGTACTTC. Translating it yields CSVAGSGVDEQYF. V and J are TRBV29-1 and TRBJ2-7; maybe TRBD2 (6 bases). Trimming cost V 4 bases and J 5 bases, with 15 bases left between them. CDR1 SQVTM and CDR2 ANQGSEA come from the germline V gene. The CDR3 spans 13 residues.

This clonotype has only a few counts. V is TRBV20-1 and J is TRBJ2-4, with 7 nucleotides matching TRBD2. The CDR3 runs to 14 residues. Germline lookup yields CDR1 DFQATT and CDR2 SNEGSKA (reference sequence). The ends lost 6 bases at V and 8 bases at J; junction bases unmatched: 13. As DNA, the CDR3 is TGCAGTGCAAGCGGTGCGGGACGGGGGGACATTCAGTACTTC. Amino acids: CSASGAGRGDIQYF.

The chain combines TRBV20-1 with TRBJ2-7; D possibly corresponds to TRBD2 (5 bases). The CDR3 loop spans 15 amino acids. CDR1 is DFQATT, CDR2 SNEGSKA, per germline (reference sequence). Trimming shortened V by 1 base and J by 1 base, and 14 bases separated the two germline ends. In nucleotides, the CDR3 is TGCAGTGCTAGAGCCCCGTGGGGAGATTCCTACGAGCAGTACTTC. Translating it yields CSARAPWGDSYEQYF.

V is TRBV28 and J is TRBJ1-5, with TRBD1 matching 7 bases. Per germline, CDR1 MDHEN and CDR2 SYDVKM. Trimming took 6 bases from V and 4 from J; bases not matched to a gene: 3. This CDR3 contains 13 residues. The CDR3, as DNA: TGTGCCAGCAGGAAACAGGGGAATCAGCCCCAGCATTTT. Encoded protein: CASRKQGNQPQHF.

This clonotype was counted at least ten times. CDR3 sequence reads: CAISERDRVRTDTQYF. The CDR3 bases are TGTGCCATCAGTGAACGGGACAGGGTTCGAACAGATACGCAGTATTTT. The genes are TRBV10-3 and TRBJ2-3; 9 bases match TRBD1. The V gene's germline CDR1 is ENHRY and CDR2 SYGVKD. The CDR3 runs to 16 residues. The V segment lost 3 bases and the J segment 3 bases; nucleotides outside the gene matches: 7.

There are a few counts of this clonotype. V usage is TRBV14 and J usage is TRBJ2-1; 9 positions match TRBD2. In germline, CDR1 is SGHDN, CDR2 FVKESK. After removal of 0 bases from V and 9 bases from J, the junction contained 9 bases not matched to a gene. The CDR3 has 16 residues. Here the CDR3 reads CASSQDNRGLAGEQFF. The CDR3, as DNA: TGTGCCAGCAGCCAAGATAATCGGGGACTAGCTGGTGAGCAGTTCTTC.

Turning to this clonotype: A much larger clone lies a single base off, so this may be a read error. Here the CDR3 DNA reads TGTGCCAGCAGCTCGACAGGGAGGGAGACCCAGTACTTC. Residues: CASSSTGRETQYF. This chain uses TRBV7-6 with TRBJ2-5; TRBD1 might be the D (7 bases). Deletions cut 4 bases from V and 5 bases from J, with 11 bases between. The CDR3 has 13 residues. The germline V gene encodes CDR1 SGHVS and CDR2 FNYEAQ.

The genes are TRBV20-1 and TRBJ1-1, with D tentatively TRBD1 (5 bases). The germline V and J ends were trimmed by 4 bases and 0 bases, with 9 bases remaining between them. This CDR3 is built from 13 residues. Germline loops: CDR1 DFQATT, CDR2 SNEGSKA (reference sequence). The CDR3 DNA reads TGCAGTGCTACTGGACACATGAACACTGAAGCTTTCTTT. Translation gives CSATGHMNTEAFF.

This rearrangement joins TRBV7-3 to TRBJ2-1; D is unresolved. This CDR3 has 13 amino acids. The germline CDR1 and CDR2 sequences are SGHTA and FQGTGA. V shed 0 bases and J shed 7 bases, with 7 bases lying between them. The CDR3 sequence is CASSLTVGNEQFF. The DNA of the CDR3 is TGTGCCAGCAGCTTAACTGTGGGAAATGAGCAGTTCTTC.

This clonotype occurred many times. V gene TRBV20-1 combines with J gene TRBJ2-1; 7 positions match TRBD2. V lost 7 bases to trimming and J lost 3 bases; unmatched junction nucleotides: 9. The CDR3 covers 14 residues. Germline loops: CDR1 DFQATT, CDR2 SNEGSKA (reference sequence). The CDR3 DNA reads as TGCAGTGACAGGCTGCGGGAGATCTACAATGAGCAGTTCTTC. Amino acid sequence: CSDRLREIYNEQFF.

This clonotype was picked up a small number of times. Here the CDR3 DNA reads TGTGCCAGCAGTCGTCGATTAAAAACTAGCGGGAGGACAGATACGCAGTATTTT. Translation: CASSRRLKTSGRTDTQYF. The chain combines TRBV6-1 with TRBJ2-3, with 12 bases lining up with TRBD2. CDR1 is MNHNS, CDR2 SASEGT, per germline. V shed 5 bases and J 3 bases; nucleotides not matched to a gene: 12. This CDR3 region has 18 residues.

In its sample, this clonotype was seen a few times. The chain joins TRBV29-1 to TRBJ2-7; D is unresolved. The CDR3 length is 13 residues. V lost 1 base and J lost 0, with 7 bases in between. The germline V gene encodes CDR1 SQVTM and CDR2 ANQGSEA. As DNA, the CDR3 is TGCAGCGTTGAAGCCCCTAGCTCCTACGAGCAGTACTTC. Translation gives CSVEAPSSYEQYF.

This clonotype was counted ten times or more. The CDR3 protein is CASRTNLNEETQYF. CDR3 DNA sequence: TGTGCCAGCAGAACAAACCTCAACGAAGAGACCCAGTACTTC. The chain uses TRBV12-3 or TRBV12-4 and TRBJ2-5; D call uncertain. The CDR3 loop spans 14 amino acids. V was pared by 6 bases and J by 3 bases, with 14 bases between.

The table lists this clonotype with many counts. The rearrangement uses TRBV27 and TRBJ2-1; TRBD2 matches at 11 bases. J lost 7 bases, V lost 3 bases, and 5 bases had no gene match. Germline V gene lookup returns CDR1 MNHEY and CDR2 SMNVEV (reference sequence). This CDR3 is built from 15 residues. CDR3 protein: CASSFSGRVWNEQFF. CDR3 nucleotide sequence: TGTGCCAGCAGTTTTAGCGGGAGGGTGTGGAATGAGCAGTTCTTC.

This clonotype came up many times. The chain joins TRBV20-1 to TRBJ1-4; D gene ambiguous. The length of the CDR3 is 11 residues. V shed 6 bases and J shed 8 bases, with 10 bases lying between them. The germline CDR1 and CDR2 sequences are DFQATT and SNEGSKA (reference sequence). The CDR3 DNA follows: TGCAGTGCCTATACCGGGGAAAAACTGTTTTTT. Translating gives CSAYTGEKLFF.

V is TRBV3-1 and J is TRBJ2-1; TRBD1 agrees at 7 bases. Germline values: CDR1 LGHDT, CDR2 YNNKEL (reference sequence). J lost 4 bases, V lost 4 bases, and 4 bases had no gene match. This CDR3 has 14 residues. CDR3 coding DNA: TGTGCCAGCAGCCGGGACAGACTATACAATGAGCAGTTCTTC. This codes for CASSRDRLYNEQFF.

The chain uses TRBV6-1 and TRBJ2-7; D not certain. CDR3 length: 17 residues. V gave up 5 bases and J gave up 0 bases, with 20 bases separating them. From germline, CDR1 is MNHNS and CDR2 SASEGT. The CDR3 reads CASSPRPGAPSSYEQYF. The CDR3 coding sequence is TGTGCCAGCAGTCCCCGCCCCGGAGCCCCTAGCTCCTACGAGCAGTACTTC.

This clonotype was observed many times. The chain has TRBV5-1 and TRBJ2-3; D gene uncertain. This CDR3 has 11 residues. V was clipped by 4 bases and J by 5 bases, with 5 bases between them. In germline, CDR1 is SGHRS, CDR2 YFSETQ. The CDR3 loop reads CASSKKDTQYF. CDR3 sequence (DNA): TGCGCCAGCAGCAAGAAAGATACGCAGTATTTT.